The 28 T cell receptor beta chains below were found in one sample sequenced in a study of shared clonotypes between healthy human individuals. Sequenced by immunoSEQ multiplex PCR; TCRdb stores in-frame clones only, minus some. Among hundreds of thousands of clones listed, around 79% were seen once. The sequenced sample was PBMCs. Every receptor here comes from a middle-aged woman in good health. Some clones in this sample may be carry-over from other donors' samples.

J is TRBJ2-7 and V is TRBV18; D perhaps matches TRBD1 (5 bases). The CDR3 spans 12 residues. Between the trimmed V and J ends, which lost 4 bases and 7 bases, there was a span of 11 bases. CDR1 and CDR2 from the germline V gene are KGHSH and LQKENI. The CDR3 reads CASSQGLEEQYF. In DNA form, the CDR3 reads TGTGCCAGCTCACAGGGGTTAGAAGAGCAGTACTTC.

This chain joins TRBV30 and TRBJ1-6; D might be TRBD1 (6 bases). The CDR3 covers 14 residues. Per germline, CDR1 GTSNPN and CDR2 SVGIG (reference sequence). The V end lost 2 bases, the J end lost 4 bases, and 9 bases lay between the germline ends. This CDR3 reads CAWSQTGYNSPLHF. CDR3 nucleotides: TGTGCCTGGAGTCAGACAGGATATAATTCACCCCTCCACTTT.

In DNA form, the CDR3 reads TGTGCCACCTCCCCCGAAACTAATGAAAAACTGTTTTTT. Translating gives CATSPETNEKLFF. The V gene is TRBV2, the J gene TRBJ1-4; D ambiguous. This CDR3 comprises 13 residues. V dropped 10 bases and J dropped 1 base, with 10 bases sitting between them. CDR1 and CDR2 from the germline V gene are SNHLY and FYNNEI.

The genes are TRBV29-1 and TRBJ2-7; unclear D gene. Trimming removed 4 bases from V and 6 bases from J, with 10 bases in between. The length of the CDR3 is 11 residues. Germline V CDR1 and CDR2: SQVTM, ANQGSEA. CDR3 sequence reads: CSVVARTEQYF. DNA for the CDR3: TGCAGCGTTGTAGCCAGAACCGAGCAGTACTTC.

J is TRBJ2-5 and V is TRBV5-1, with TRBD2 as a possible D gene (6 bases). The V end was cut by 1 base, the J end by 1 base, with 11 bases between. CDR1 SGHRS and CDR2 YFSETQ come from the germline V gene. This CDR3 is built from 15 residues. The CDR3, as DNA: TGCGCCAGCAGCTTGCGAAGACTAGGCCAAGAGACCCAGTACTTC. Its translation: CASSLRRLGQETQYF.

The V gene is TRBV11-1, the J gene TRBJ1-2; D might be TRBD1 (5 bases). With 2 bases removed from V and 6 bases from J, the gap between germline ends came to 10 bases. The CDR3 consists of 13 residues. Per the germline V gene, CDR1 is SGHAT and CDR2 is FQDESV (reference sequence). The CDR3 nucleotides read TGTGCCAGCAGCTTAAATCGACAGAATGGCTACACCTTC. Amino acids: CASSLNRQNGYTF. Variable domain in full (rest from reference TRBV11-1 and TRBJ1-2): EAEVAQSPRYKITEKSQAVAFWCDPISGHATLYWYRQILGQGPELLVQFQDESVVDDSQLPKDRFSAERLKGVDSTLKIQPAELGDSAMYLCASSLNRQNGYTFGSGTRLTVV.

This clone was picked up one time. A far larger clone is one nucleotide away, so this likely arose from a read error. The chain joins TRBV5-2 to TRBJ1-5. TRBV5-2 is marked as a pseudogene. The CDR3 runs 13 residues. DNA for the CDR3: TGTGCCAGCAGCTTGGCGCAAAATCAGCCCCAGCATTTT. Its protein product is CASSLAQNQPQHF.

This sequence joins TRBV2 and TRBJ2-7, with D tentatively TRBD2 (5 bases). The germline CDR1 and CDR2 sequences are SNHLY and FYNNEI. This CDR3 has 13 amino acids. V was shortened by 6 bases and J by 5 bases, with 14 bases between the two germline ends. The CDR3 DNA is TGTGCCAGCAGGGCGGTAGGGAGCCACGAGCAGTACTTC. This encodes CASRAVGSHEQYF.

V is TRBV11-2 and J is TRBJ2-2; D is uncertain. Germline values: CDR1 SGHAT, CDR2 FQNNGV. The CDR3 sequence is 16 residues long. Between the trimmed V and J ends, which lost 5 bases and 0 bases, there was a span of 13 bases. In DNA form, the CDR3 reads TGTGCCAGCAGCCCGCGTCGCTTCTCGAACACCGGGGAGCTGTTTTTT. Its translation is CASSPRRFSNTGELFF.

This chain's CDR3 is CASSLGGVTFTDTQYF. In DNA, the CDR3 is TGTGCCAGCAGCTTAGGGGGGGTCACCTTCACAGATACGCAGTATTTT. The chain combines TRBV7-2 with TRBJ2-3, with TRBD2 as a possible D gene (6 bases). The CDR3 runs 16 residues. CDR1 is SGHTA and CDR2 is FQGNSA in the germline V gene. Trimming stripped 1 base from V and 2 bases from J, with 13 bases between.

In this sample, this clone turned up many times. The V and J genes are TRBV6-4 and TRBJ2-2; D is unresolved. This CDR3 comprises 15 residues. CDR1 is MRHNA, CDR2 SNTAGT, per germline. The ends were cut back, 7 bases at V and 5 bases at J, with 17 bases in the middle. Written as DNA, the CDR3 is TGTGCCAGCACCAGAGACCCCGAAGTAACCGGGGAGCTGTTTTTT. This translates into CASTRDPEVTGELFF.

Points on this clone: The sample carries other DNA sequences with the same CDR3. The chain recombines TRBV5-5 with TRBJ2-7; possible D gene TRBD2, 5 bases. The V end was cut by 3 bases, the J end by 2 bases, with 6 bases between. The CDR3 covers 12 residues. Germline V gene lookup returns CDR1 SGHKS and CDR2 YYEKEE (reference sequence). The CDR3 region is CASSSGAYEQYF. The DNA of the CDR3 is TGTGCCAGCAGCTCCGGGGCCTACGAGCAGTACTTC.

This clone has only a few counts. The chain employs TRBV30 and TRBJ1-5; D perhaps matches TRBD1 (6 bases). V lost 0 bases to trimming and J lost 2 bases, with 11 bases between them. The CDR3 sequence is 15 residues long. Germline CDR1 reads GTSNPN; CDR2 reads SVGIG (reference sequence). The DNA for the CDR3 is TGTGCCTGGAGTGTACGGGCAGGGGGCAATCAGCCCCAGCATTTT. Protein: CAWSVRAGGNQPQHF.

The chain combines TRBV11-2 with TRBJ1-2; D is ambiguous. Germline assignment: CDR1 SGHAT and CDR2 FQNNGV. V dropped 5 bases and J dropped 4 bases, with 8 bases sitting between them. The CDR3 consists of 12 residues. The CDR3 region is CASSQGPYGYTF. As DNA, the CDR3 is TGTGCCAGCAGCCAAGGCCCCTATGGCTACACCTTC.

This clone was counted between two and nine times. The chain joins TRBV19 to TRBJ2-1; either TRBD1 or TRBD2 may supply D (5 bases each). Between the trimmed V and J ends, which lost 10 bases and 7 bases, there was a span of 23 bases. This CDR3 contains 15 residues. Germline lookup yields CDR1 LNHDA and CDR2 SQIVND (reference sequence). The CDR3: CATNYHRGDRNEQFF. The CDR3 DNA reads as TGTGCCACCAACTACCACAGAGGGGATAGGAATGAGCAGTTCTTC.

This clone was counted once. This rearrangement joins TRBV6-6 to TRBJ2-1; 12 nucleotides line up with TRBD2. Germline V lookup: CDR1 MNHNY, CDR2 SVGAGI (reference sequence). Trimming cost V 5 bases and J 6 bases; bases outside gene matches: 8. The CDR3 length is 16 residues. The CDR3 sequence: CASSHPGLAGSNEQFF. CDR3 sequence (DNA): TGTGCCAGCAGTCACCCCGGACTAGCGGGAAGCAATGAGCAGTTCTTC.

This clone was recorded only once. This sequence may be a read error, since a much larger clone differs from it by one base. CDR3 nucleotide sequence: TGTGCCTGGAGTCTGACGGGGCCTAGCAATCAGCCCCAGCGTTTT. Translated: CAWSLTGPSNQPQRF. The chain combines TRBV30 with TRBJ1-5; D might be TRBD1 (5 bases). The germline V gene encodes CDR1 GTSNPN and CDR2 SVGIG (reference sequence). There are 15 residues in the CDR3.

This clone was detected once. J is TRBJ1-2 and V is TRBV19; D unclear. The CDR3 is 13 residues long. V gave up 8 bases and J gave up 4 bases, with 14 bases separating them. Germline V CDR1 and CDR2: LNHDA, SQIVND (reference sequence). The CDR3 bases are TGTGCCAGTTACACGGCCAGTCCCTATGGCTACACCTTC. Its protein product is CASYTASPYGYTF.

V and J are TRBV7-3 and TRBJ2-5; no definite D call. The CDR3 spans 16 residues. Trimming took off 2 bases at V and 3 bases at J, with 16 bases between the two ends. Germline V gene data show CDR1 as SGHTA and CDR2 as FQGTGA. The CDR3 is CASSLGVRAVEETQYF. In DNA form, the CDR3 reads TGTGCCAGCAGCTTAGGCGTCCGGGCGGTTGAAGAGACCCAGTACTTC. Full variable domain (remainder filled in from reference TRBV7-3 and TRBJ2-5): GAGVSQTPSNKVTEKGKYVELRCDPISGHTALYWYRQSLGQGPEFLIYFQGTGAADDSGLPNDRFFAVRPEGSVSTLKIQRTERGDSAVYLCASSLGVRAVEETQYFGPGTRLLVL.

The chain has TRBV6-1 and TRBJ2-5, with D perhaps TRBD1 or TRBD2 (6 bases each). CDR3 length equals 14 residues. The germline V gene encodes CDR1 MNHNS and CDR2 SASEGT. The germline V and J ends were trimmed by 4 bases and 2 bases, with 11 bases remaining between them. The CDR3 spells CASSVQGGQETQYF. The DNA for the CDR3 is TGTGCCAGCAGTGTACAGGGAGGACAAGAGACCCAGTACTTC.

In this sample, this clone turned up a few times. The junction departs from germline at one end; a sequencing error may be responsible. The chain links TRBV5-8 to TRBJ1-1, with 7 nucleotides matching TRBD1. The CDR3 extends over 12 amino acids. CDR1 is SGHTS, CDR2 YDEGEE, per germline. CDR3 coding DNA: TGTGCCAGCAGGGACAGGAACATTGAAGCTTTCTTT. It translates to CASRDRNIEAFF.

This clone was counted a few times. CDR3 nucleotide sequence: TGTGCCAGCAGTGAAAGGGACAGGGGTCGAACTGAGCAGTTCTTC. It is translated as CASSERDRGRTEQFF. The genes are TRBV2 and TRBJ2-1; 10 positions agree with TRBD1. The CDR3 runs to 15 residues. Germline trimming cut 2 bases from V and 9 bases from J; bases unmatched to any gene: 7. Germline V CDR1 and CDR2: SNHLY, FYNNEI.

This chain uses TRBV5-5 with TRBJ2-5; the D is unclear. Germline loops: CDR1 SGHKS, CDR2 YYEKEE (reference sequence). Trimming left V 5 bases short and J 4 bases short, with 9 bases between. This CDR3 has 12 residues. The DNA of the CDR3 is TGTGCCAGCAGAACGGCGATAGAGACCCAGTACTTC. Amino acids: CASRTAIETQYF.

Regarding this clone: Other DNA sequences in the sample encode the same CDR3. V gene TRBV19 combines with J gene TRBJ2-7; no firm D call. V was trimmed by 3 bases and J by 2 bases, leaving 8 bases between them. CDR3 length equals 13 residues. Looked up from germline, CDR1 is LNHDA and CDR2 is SQIVND (reference sequence). The CDR3 nucleotides are TGTGCCAGTAGTATCGGTCGTACCTACGAGCAGTACTTC. Encoded protein: CASSIGRTYEQYF.

The rearrangement links TRBV11-3 to TRBJ2-3; possibly TRBD2 for D (5 bases). This CDR3 is built from 16 residues. Per germline, CDR1 SGHNT and CDR2 YENEEA. V dropped 1 base and J dropped 3 bases, with 14 bases sitting between them. CDR3 protein: CASSLGLGRETDTQYF. Here the CDR3 DNA reads TGTGCCAGCAGCTTAGGTCTAGGGAGAGAGACAGATACGCAGTATTTT.

This sequence joins TRBV29-1 and TRBJ2-1; D gene uncertain. CDR3 length equals 13 residues. With 4 bases removed from V and 7 bases from J, the gap between germline ends came to 14 bases. The germline V gene encodes CDR1 SQVTM and CDR2 ANQGSEA. The CDR3 is CSVVVRLGNEQFF. CDR3 in DNA: TGCAGCGTTGTCGTGAGACTGGGAAATGAGCAGTTCTTC.

This clone was seen just once. The rearrangement links TRBV27 to TRBJ2-5; D assignment may be TRBD1 or TRBD2 (6 bases each). V lost 8 bases, J lost 5 bases, and 12 bases lay in between. Per the germline V gene, CDR1 is MNHEY and CDR2 is SMNVEV (reference sequence). This CDR3 region has 12 residues. CDR3 in DNA: TGTGCCAGCGGGGGGCAGGGGGAGACCCAGTACTTC. It specifies CASGGQGETQYF.

The V gene is TRBV4-2, the J gene TRBJ2-3, with 12 bases lining up with TRBD2. Trimming at V came to 0 bases and at J to 0 bases, leaving 4 bases not matched to a gene. CDR1 and CDR2 (germline): LGHNA, YNFKEQ. This CDR3 is 18 amino acids long. The CDR3 DNA reads as TGTGCCAGCAGCCAAGATCAGGGGACTAGCGGGAGCACAGATACGCAGTATTTT. Its translation: CASSQDQGTSGSTDTQYF.